This T cell receptor beta chain is from a study of identical twins. Study-wide results and limits: Shared out-of-frame alpha sequences (those common to twins) showed excess low generation probability.

The authors used template switching to add a universal primer site and gave cDNA unique molecular identifiers. One entry per CDR3 protein, called by TCRdb with MiXCR from the 5' RACE reads. The profile covers a few hundred thousand distinct CDR3 sequences, with around 15% appearing a single time and more than 0.8% taken by the ten largest. CDR3 length: 16 amino acids. Germline V gives CDR1 SEHNR, CDR2 FQNEAQ (reference sequence). Unmatched junction bases numbered 7, after V lost 5 bases and J lost 2 bases. No donor was unhealthy or non-Caucasian. As concerns this clonotype: Its antigen is unknown.

This sample also appeared in a second study, on yellow fever vaccine responses in identical twins.

Sequenced input: CD4+ T cells sorted from blood. This chain connects TRBV7-9 to TRBJ2-3, with 10 bases identical to TRBD1. This clonotype was sampled from a woman under 30 in good health. CDR3 nucleotide sequence: TGTGCCAGCAGCACCCGGGACAGGGGCACCACAGATACGCAGTATTTT. Translating it yields CASSTRDRGTTDTQYF.